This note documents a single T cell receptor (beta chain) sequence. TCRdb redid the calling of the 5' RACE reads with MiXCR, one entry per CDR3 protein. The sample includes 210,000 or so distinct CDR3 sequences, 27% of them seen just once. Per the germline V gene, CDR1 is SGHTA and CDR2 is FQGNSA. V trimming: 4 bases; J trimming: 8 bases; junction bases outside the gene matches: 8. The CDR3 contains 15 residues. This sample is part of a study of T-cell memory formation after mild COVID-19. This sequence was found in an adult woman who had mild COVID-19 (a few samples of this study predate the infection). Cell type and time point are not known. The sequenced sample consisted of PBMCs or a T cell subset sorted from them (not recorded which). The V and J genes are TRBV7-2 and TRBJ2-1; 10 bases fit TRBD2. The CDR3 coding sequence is TGTGCCAGCAGCTCAAGGACTAGCGGTACAGATGAGCAGTTCTTC. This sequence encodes CASSSRTSGTDEQFF.